One and the same sample provided the 9 T cell receptor beta chains below, sequenced in a study of spatial heterogeneity in lung cancer. TCRdb processed the 5' RACE reads anew with MiXCR; each CDR3 protein has one entry. Of more than 20,000 distinct CDR3 sequences in the sample, 3.5% to 5.5% are singletons; the top ten hold roughly 35%. This sample's time point: sample taken at primary tumor resection. The input material, whole RNA from tumor, nontumor lung or frozen PBMC, was sequenced unsorted. The source material was PBMCs, sampled at surgery. The receptors come from a male donor with early-stage non-small cell lung cancer.

This clonotype was counted many times. The gene calls are TRBV12-3 or TRBV12-4 and TRBJ2-2; the match to TRBD2 covers 7 bases. The CDR3 consists of 16 residues. V lost 4 bases to trimming and J lost 7 bases; unmatched junction nucleotides: 12. The DNA of the CDR3 is TGTGCCAGCAGTTGGGATCTAGCGGCCGAGAGCGGGGAGCTGTTTTTT. It translates to CASSWDLAAESGELFF.

This clonotype was counted at least ten times. V is TRBV3-1 and J is TRBJ1-5, with 8 bases that match TRBD1. Trimming removed 5 bases from V and 10 bases from J; junction bases left unmatched: 7. Germline assignment: CDR1 LGHDT and CDR2 YNNKEL (reference sequence). This CDR3 is 13 amino acids long. The CDR3 loop is CASSSSDRGPQHF. The DNA for the CDR3 is TGTGCCAGCAGCTCCTCCGACAGGGGTCCCCAGCATTTT.

This clonotype turned up a few times. The chain carries TRBV11-3 and TRBJ2-1, with D possibly matching TRBD1 (5 bases). Germline CDR1 and CDR2: SGHNT and YENEEA. V dropped 4 bases and J dropped 2 bases, with 9 bases sitting between them. The CDR3 is 14 amino acids. DNA for the CDR3: TGTGCCAGCAGCTCAGGGTTGGCCTACAATGAGCAGTTCTTC. This codes for CASSSGLAYNEQFF.

This clonotype was recorded many times. The rearrangement links TRBV7-2 to TRBJ2-7, with D perhaps TRBD1 (6 bases). Trimming removed 1 base at V and 4 bases at J, with 14 bases between. Germline V gene data show CDR1 as SGHTA and CDR2 as FQGNSA. This CDR3 is 15 amino acids long. The CDR3 region has the DNA TGTGCCAGCAGCTTAGTAATGGGGGCCGAGTACGAGCAGTACTTC. Its translation is CASSLVMGAEYEQYF.

This clonotype was found many times. In nucleotides, the CDR3 is TGTGCCAGCAGCGATGCTTACAGGGGAGTTGGCTACACCTTC. It translates to CASSDAYRGVGYTF. The V call is TRBV25-1, the J call TRBJ1-2; 7 bases map to TRBD1. The CDR3 length is 14 residues. J gave up 7 bases and V 6 bases, and 11 bases lay outside the gene matches. Germline V lookup: CDR1 MGHDK, CDR2 SYGVNS.

The CDR3 DNA reads as TGTGCCAGCAGCCAAGATCTAGGTGGGTGGAATGAGCAGTTCTTC. It codes for CASSQDLGGWNEQFF. The V call is TRBV3-1, the J call TRBJ2-1; D is unresolved. Trimming removed 0 bases at V and 7 bases at J, with 13 bases between. Germline V gives CDR1 LGHDT, CDR2 YNNKEL (reference sequence). The CDR3 length is 15 residues.

This clonotype was seen only a few times. Written as DNA, the CDR3 is TGTGCCAGCAGTTTTCGGGGGTCAATCGATGAGCAGTTCTTC. Protein product: CASSFRGSIDEQFF. This rearrangement joins TRBV28 to TRBJ2-1; D is possibly TRBD2 (6 bases). CDR1 and CDR2 (germline): MDHEN, SYDVKM. The CDR3 sequence is 14 residues long. V lost 3 bases, J lost 8 bases, and 14 bases lay in between.

This clonotype has at least ten counts. The chain links TRBV7-2 to TRBJ1-3; D is ambiguous. Germline V CDR1 and CDR2: SGHTA, FQGNSA. This CDR3 spans 16 amino acids. V lost 5 bases to trimming and J lost 1 base, with 15 bases between them. The CDR3 bases are TGTGCCAGCAGCGCACAAGTAGCGGGGTCTGGAAACACCATATATTTT. It translates to CASSAQVAGSGNTIYF.

For this clonotype: A single base separates this from a much larger clone, so it may be a read error. Here the CDR3 omits its conserved ending phenylalanine or tryptophan, so a read error is the likely source. The chain uses TRBV18 and TRBJ2-1, with 7 bases matching TRBD1. The CDR3 is made up of 15 amino acids. V was clipped by 2 bases and J by 4 bases; unmatched bases: 5. The germline V gene has CDR1 KGHSH and CDR2 LQKENI. The CDR3 DNA is TGTGCCAGCTCACCAAGGACAGGAGTTTACAATGAGCAGTTCTCC. It specifies CASSPRTGVYNEQFS.